This T cell receptor (beta chain) derives from a study of blood T cell repertoires in COVID-19 (dated by TCRdb to the early 2020s). About the study as a whole: Samples covering the acute and convalescent phases of COVID-19 were provided by collaborators in the United States, Italy and Spain. The dataset comprised deeply sampled blood TCRbeta repertoires from subjects exposed to, actively infected with, or recovered from COVID-19. The prospective study material was composed of cDNA or gDNA derived from T cells, B-cell-depleted T cells, or PBMCs. Sample metadata almost always included a de-identified subject ID, COVID-19 status, age in years and sex. The samples were drawn from the first 160 participants of the ongoing ImmuneRACE study and from 1,200 or so subjects provided by 6 global collaborators. HLA class I and class II types, where available, came from metadata supplied by the sample provider rather than from assay-based typing. The repertoires were made available in a free public database intended to serve as a resource for research on the immune response to SARS-CoV-2. Study-wide conclusions, independent of this receptor: How much clinical and demographic metadata was included differed by source and by participant, and the metadata was provided uncurated.

Concerning this clone itself: This clone's antigen is unknown. Nothing much larger sits one base from this clone, and base qualities are not available.

Sequences KGHDR (CDR1) and SFDVKD (CDR2) are obtained from the germline V gene. Between the V and J ends, shortened by 2 bases and 8 bases respectively, the junction contains 14 bases. CDR3 length: 14 amino acids, cysteine to phenylalanine. This entry keeps only the CDR3 DNA: 42 bases, framed from base 1. TCRbeta CDR3 regions were amplified from genomic DNA by means of the immunoSEQ Assay, a bias-controlled multiplex PCR. Under the source paper's analysis protocol: The number of nucleated cells in each sample was estimated from the amplification of reference gene primers within the assay. Sequence reads were collapsed and filtered to measure the absolute abundance of every unique TCRbeta CDR3 rearrangement. Productive Simpson clonality was computed per sample as the square root of Simpson's diversity index over productive rearrangements. The table was pulled from immuneACCESS by TCRdb, which kept in-frame rearrangements only. Such tables lose some clones; where checked, under half of the loss comes from unresolved V genes, and the rest has no known cause. The V and J calls and clone size are taken from that table; D and trimming were inferred from the DNA. For this sample the table gives roughly 420,000 clones, of which approximately 87% were detected only once. In total, the top ten clones hold about 0.89% of the sample.

Participants in the prospective study were enrolled through a virtual design, were aged 18 to 89 years, and lived in roughly 24 United States geographic areas. Cohort assignment in the prospective study relied on participant-reported clinical history from a screening survey and a study questionnaire. In the prospective study, whole blood, serum and a nasopharyngeal or oropharyngeal swab were collected from each participant by mobile phlebotomists. Prospective study participants could optionally give additional blood draws and questionnaires over a 2-month period. Blood samples from the prospective study were shipped frozen or at room temperature prior to DNA extraction.

Here the chain combines TRBV24-1 and TRBJ1-2; TRBD1 might be the D gene, on 6 matching bases. The receptor was derived from a woman aged 30 to 39 with acute COVID-19. The sequenced sample consisted of PBMCs or T cells enriched from blood (not recorded which). CDR3 loop: CATSDSDRILGYTF. The DNA sequence is TGTGCCACCAGTGATTCTGACAGGATTCTAGGCTACACCTTC.